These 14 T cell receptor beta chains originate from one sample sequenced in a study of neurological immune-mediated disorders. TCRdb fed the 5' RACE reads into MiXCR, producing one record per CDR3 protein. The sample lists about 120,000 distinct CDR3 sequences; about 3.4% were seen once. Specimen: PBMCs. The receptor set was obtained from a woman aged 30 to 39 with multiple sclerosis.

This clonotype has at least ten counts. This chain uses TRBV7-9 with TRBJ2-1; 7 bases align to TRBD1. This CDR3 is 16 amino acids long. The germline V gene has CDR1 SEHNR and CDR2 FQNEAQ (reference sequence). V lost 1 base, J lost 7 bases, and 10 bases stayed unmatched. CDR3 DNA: TGTGCCAGCAGCTTAGGTTACGGACAGGCAATAAATGAGCAGTTCTTC. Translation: CASSLGYGQAINEQFF.

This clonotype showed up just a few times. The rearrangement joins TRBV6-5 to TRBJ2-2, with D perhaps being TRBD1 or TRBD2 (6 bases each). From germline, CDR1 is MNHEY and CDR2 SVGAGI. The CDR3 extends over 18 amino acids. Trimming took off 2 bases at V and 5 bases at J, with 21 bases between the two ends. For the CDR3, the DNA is TGTGCCAGCAGTTACCTTCCACAGGGACTGGTACAGACCGGGGAGCTGTTTTTT. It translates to CASSYLPQGLVQTGELFF.

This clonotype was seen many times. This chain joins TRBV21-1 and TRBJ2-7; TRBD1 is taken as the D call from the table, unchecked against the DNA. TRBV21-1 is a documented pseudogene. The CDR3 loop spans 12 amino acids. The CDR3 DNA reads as TGTGCCAGCAGGACAGGGGCCGACGAGCAGTACTTC. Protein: CASRTGADEQYF.

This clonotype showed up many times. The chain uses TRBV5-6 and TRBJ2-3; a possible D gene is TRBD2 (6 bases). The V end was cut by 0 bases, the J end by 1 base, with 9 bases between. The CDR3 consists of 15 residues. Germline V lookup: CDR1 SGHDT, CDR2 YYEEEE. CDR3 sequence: CASSLAPGGTDTQYF. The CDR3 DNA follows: TGTGCCAGCAGCTTGGCTCCGGGGGGCACAGATACGCAGTATTTT.

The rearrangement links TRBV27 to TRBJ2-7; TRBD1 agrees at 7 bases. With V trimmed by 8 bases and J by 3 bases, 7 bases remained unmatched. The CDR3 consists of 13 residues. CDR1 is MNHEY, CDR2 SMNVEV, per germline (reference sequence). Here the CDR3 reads CASGPTGIYEQYF. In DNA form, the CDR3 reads TGTGCCAGCGGCCCGACAGGGATCTACGAGCAGTACTTC.

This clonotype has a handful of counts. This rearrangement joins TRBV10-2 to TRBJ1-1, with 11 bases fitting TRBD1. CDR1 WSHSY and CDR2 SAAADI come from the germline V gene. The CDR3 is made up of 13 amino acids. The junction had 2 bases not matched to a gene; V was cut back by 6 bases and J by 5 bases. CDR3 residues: CASRGTGGTEAFF. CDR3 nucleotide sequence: TGCGCCAGCAGGGGGACAGGGGGTACTGAAGCTTTCTTT.

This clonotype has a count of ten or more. CDR3 sequence: CASSQDRLAGEHNEQFF. CDR3 bases: TGCGCCAGCAGCCAAGACCGGCTAGCGGGGGAACACAATGAGCAGTTCTTC. The chain employs TRBV4-3 and TRBJ2-1; 10 nucleotides align to TRBD2. CDR1 LGHNA and CDR2 YSLEER come from the germline V gene. The CDR3 sequence is 17 residues long. Trimming took 0 bases from V and 5 from J; bases not matched to a gene: 7.

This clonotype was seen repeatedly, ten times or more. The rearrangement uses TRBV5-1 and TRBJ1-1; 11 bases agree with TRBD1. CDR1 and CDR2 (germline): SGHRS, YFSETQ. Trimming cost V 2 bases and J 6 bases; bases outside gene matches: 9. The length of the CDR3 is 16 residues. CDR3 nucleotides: TGCGCCAGCAGCTTCATTTTATCGGGACAGGGGGCTGAAGCTTTCTTT. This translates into CASSFILSGQGAEAFF.

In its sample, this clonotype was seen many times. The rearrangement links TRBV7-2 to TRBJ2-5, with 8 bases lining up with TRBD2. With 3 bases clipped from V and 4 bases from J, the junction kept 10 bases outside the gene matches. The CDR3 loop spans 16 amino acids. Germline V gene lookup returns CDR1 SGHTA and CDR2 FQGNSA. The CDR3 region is CASSFPLASGGETQYF. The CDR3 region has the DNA TGTGCCAGCAGCTTCCCCCTGGCGAGCGGGGGAGAGACCCAGTACTTC. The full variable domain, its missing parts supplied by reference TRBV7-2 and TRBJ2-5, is GAGVSQSPSNKVTEKGKDVELRCDPISGHTALYWYRQSLGQGLEFLIYFQGNSAPDKSGLPSDRFSAERTGGSVSTLTIQRTQQEDSAVYLCASSFPLASGGETQYFGPGTRLLVL.

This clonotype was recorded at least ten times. This CDR3 is CSARAGGSNEKLFF. In nucleotides, the CDR3 is TGCAGCGCCCGCGCGGGGGGCAGTAATGAAAAACTGTTTTTT. The rearrangement joins TRBV29-1 to TRBJ1-4; D perhaps matches TRBD1 (6 bases). Germline V lookup: CDR1 SQVTM, CDR2 ANQGSEA. The CDR3 consists of 14 residues. V lost 7 bases and J 4 bases, leaving 16 bases between the germline ends.

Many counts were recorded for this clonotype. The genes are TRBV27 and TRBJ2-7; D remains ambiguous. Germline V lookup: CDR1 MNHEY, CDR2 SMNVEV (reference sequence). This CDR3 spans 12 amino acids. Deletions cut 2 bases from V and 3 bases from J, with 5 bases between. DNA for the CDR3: TGTGCCAGCAGTTTAACCGGCTACGAGCAGTACTTC. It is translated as CASSLTGYEQYF.

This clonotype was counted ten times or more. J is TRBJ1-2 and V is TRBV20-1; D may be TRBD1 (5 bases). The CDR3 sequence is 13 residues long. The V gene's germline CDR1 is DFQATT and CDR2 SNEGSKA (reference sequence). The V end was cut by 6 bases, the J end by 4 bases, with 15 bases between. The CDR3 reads CSASIRAGYGYTF. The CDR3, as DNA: TGCAGTGCCAGTATCAGGGCTGGCTATGGCTACACCTTC.

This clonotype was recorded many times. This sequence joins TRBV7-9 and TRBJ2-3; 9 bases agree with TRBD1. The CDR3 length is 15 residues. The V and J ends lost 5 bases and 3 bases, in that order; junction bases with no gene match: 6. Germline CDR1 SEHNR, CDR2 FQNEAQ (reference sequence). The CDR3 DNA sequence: TGTGCCAGCAGCCTCGGGACAGGGAATACAGATACGCAGTATTTT. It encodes CASSLGTGNTDTQYF.

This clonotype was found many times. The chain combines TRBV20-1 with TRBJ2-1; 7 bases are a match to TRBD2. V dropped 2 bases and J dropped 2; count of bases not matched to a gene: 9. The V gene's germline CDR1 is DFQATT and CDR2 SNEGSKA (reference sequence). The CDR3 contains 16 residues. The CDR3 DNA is TGCAGTGCTAGAACGGGGGGAGGGCCGACCTACAATGAGCAGTTCTTC. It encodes CSARTGGGPTYNEQFF.